Reported below is one T cell receptor (beta chain). Original handling: Amplification from reference gene primers served as the basis for estimated nucleated cell counts. Here immunoSEQ multiplex PCR was the method, and the copy in TCRdb shows in-frame clones only, minus some. V and J calls plus clone size are reproduced from that table; the DNA served to infer D and trimming. Of about 300,000 clones listed, more than 75% were seen once; the top ten hold about 4.1%. The sample belongs to a study of blood T cell repertoires in COVID-19. The wider study: Spain, Italy and the United States supplied samples that represented acute and convalescent COVID-19.

In terms of age and location, participants ranged from roughly 18 to 95 years and lived in about two dozen US areas. Recovered Cohort 3 donors showed two negative PCRs, clearance, or symptom resolution. This CDR3 comprises 15 residues. CDR1 SGHTA and CDR2 FQGNSA come from the germline V gene. V dropped 0 bases and J dropped 3; count of bases not matched to a gene: 3. Input material: PBMCs or T cells enriched from blood (not recorded which). The genes are TRBV7-2 and TRBJ2-7; the match to TRBD2 covers 9 bases. The receptor was isolated from a man aged 30-40 years who had recovered from COVID-19. In nucleotides, the CDR3 is TGTGCCAGCAGCTTAGCCGGAGCGGGAGGCTACGAGCAGTACTTC. This sequence encodes CASSLAGAGGYEQYF.